The 19 T cell receptor beta chains in this list originate from one sample, sequenced in a study of cytomegalovirus exposure and HLA in healthy donors. With 60 Vbeta and 13 Jbeta primers, the PCR was carried out. Some clones are missing from TCRdb's copy, which holds only in-frame ones; the method was immunoSEQ multiplex PCR. Its clone listing holds under 150,000 clones. Sequencing was carried out using PBMCs. These receptors all come from a man between 40 and 49 years old in good health and CMV-seronegative.

J is TRBJ1-2 and V is TRBV7-9; a weak D match, TRBD1 (5 bases). V was trimmed by 5 bases and J by 4 bases, leaving 20 bases between them. CDR1 and CDR2 from the germline V gene are SEHNR and FQNEAQ (reference sequence). CDR3 length equals 16 residues. The CDR3, as DNA: TGTGCCAGCAGCCACCTTCCGGGGGTGGGGAGCTATGGCTACACCTTC. Amino acid sequence: CASSHLPGVGSYGYTF.

V is TRBV6-5 and J is TRBJ2-7; 8 nucleotides match TRBD1. V lost 7 bases, J lost 3 bases, and 8 bases stayed unmatched. CDR1 and CDR2 (germline): MNHEY, SVGAGI. The CDR3 contains 14 residues. The chain's CDR3 is CASKGQGRNYEQYF. The CDR3 bases are TGTGCCAGCAAAGGACAGGGAAGGAACTACGAGCAGTACTTC.

This chain connects TRBV19 to TRBJ2-2, with D possibly TRBD2 on 6 matching bases. Germline assignment: CDR1 LNHDA and CDR2 SQIVND (reference sequence). The CDR3 is made up of 16 amino acids. The V end lost 6 bases, the J end lost 0 bases, and 14 bases lay between the germline ends. The CDR3 spells CASRRDATTNTGELFF. In DNA, the CDR3 is TGTGCCAGTAGGCGGGACGCCACTACGAACACCGGGGAGCTGTTTTTT.

The chain recombines TRBV12-5 with TRBJ2-4; D is possibly TRBD2 (5 bases). Trimming pared 0 bases from V and 8 bases from J, leaving 8 bases between. This CDR3 spans 13 amino acids. CDR1 and CDR2 from the germline V gene are LGHNT and FRNRAP. The CDR3 sequence is CASGLVGEDIQYF. The CDR3 DNA sequence: TGTGCTAGTGGTTTGGTGGGAGAGGACATTCAGTACTTC.

The chain uses TRBV7-2 and TRBJ2-7, with 7 bases fitting TRBD1. CDR3 length equals 14 residues. V gave up 5 bases and J gave up 1 base; unmatched junction bases: 5. In germline, CDR1 is SGHTA, CDR2 FQGNSA. The CDR3 loop is CASSTRQGSYEQYF. CDR3 nucleotide sequence: TGTGCCAGCAGCACAAGACAGGGATCCTACGAGCAGTACTTC.

The chain has TRBV18 and TRBJ2-2; 9 positions match TRBD1. The germline gives CDR1 KGHSH, CDR2 LQKENI. The CDR3 runs 14 residues. V lost 5 bases, J lost 6 bases, and 4 bases stayed unmatched. The CDR3 nucleotides are TGTGCCAGCTCAGCCGGGACAGGGCCCGGGGAGCTGTTTTTT. As protein: CASSAGTGPGELFF.

This sequence joins TRBV5-6 and TRBJ1-1, with 7 bases fitting TRBD1. This CDR3 has 13 residues. V gave up 4 bases and J gave up 5 bases; unmatched junction bases: 5. Germline values: CDR1 SGHDT, CDR2 YYEEEE. The CDR3 nucleotides read TGTGCCAGCAGCCCGACAGGGTTGACTGAAGCTTTCTTT. It translates to CASSPTGLTEAFF.

CDR3 sequence reads: CASSPPLAGGTYNEQFF. Here the CDR3 DNA reads TGTGCCAGCTCACCACCTCTAGCAGGGGGGACTTACAATGAGCAGTTCTTC. The chain employs TRBV18 and TRBJ2-1; D may be TRBD1 (7 bases). V was cut by 0 bases and J by 4 bases, with 16 bases left in between. CDR3 length: 17 residues. Germline V gene lookup returns CDR1 KGHSH and CDR2 LQKENI.

This chain uses TRBV18 with TRBJ2-5; 8 bases are a match to TRBD2. V was clipped by 3 bases and J by 5 bases; unmatched bases: 11. Germline V CDR1 and CDR2: KGHSH, LQKENI. The CDR3 is made up of 16 amino acids. The CDR3 DNA is TGTGCCAGCTCACCTCCATGGGCTAGCGGGCAGGAGACCCAGTACTTC. Its translation: CASSPPWASGQETQYF.

About this clone: Additional DNA sequences in this sample encode the identical CDR3. The genes are TRBV5-6 and TRBJ2-5; perhaps TRBD2 as D (5 bases). Trimming took 0 bases from V and 5 from J, leaving 8 bases between them. The germline V gene has CDR1 SGHDT and CDR2 YYEEEE. The CDR3 is 13 residues long. CDR3 loop: CASSLASGETQYF. In DNA, the CDR3 is TGTGCCAGCAGCTTGGCCTCGGGGGAGACCCAGTACTTC.

This chain connects TRBV28 to TRBJ1-5; 8 positions agree with TRBD1. CDR3 size: 15 residues. V was clipped by 1 base and J by 2 bases; unmatched bases: 1. Germline CDR1 MDHEN, CDR2 SYDVKM. The CDR3 DNA sequence: TGTGCCAGCAGTTTATCGACAGGGGGCAATCAGCCCCAGCATTTT. It translates to CASSLSTGGNQPQHF.

V is TRBV28 and J is TRBJ2-7, with TRBD2 matching over 8 bases. This CDR3 is built from 15 residues. Trimming took 6 bases from V and 0 from J; bases not matched to a gene: 7. Germline CDR1 reads MDHEN; CDR2 reads SYDVKM. The CDR3 loop is CASSPQSGGSYEQYF. Here the CDR3 DNA reads TGTGCCAGCAGCCCGCAAAGCGGGGGCTCCTACGAGCAGTACTTC.

The rearrangement uses TRBV6-5 and TRBJ1-5, with D possibly matching TRBD1 (5 bases). Per germline, CDR1 MNHEY and CDR2 SVGAGI. CDR3 length: 14 residues. With 2 bases removed from V and 7 bases from J, the gap between germline ends came to 12 bases. CDR3 loop: CASSYNRGEQPQHF. DNA for the CDR3: TGTGCCAGCAGTTACAATAGGGGCGAACAGCCCCAGCATTTT.

The CDR3 loop is CASSFAGSTDTQYF. CDR3 DNA sequence: TGTGCCAGCAGCTTTGCAGGTAGTACAGATACGCAGTATTTT. The rearrangement uses TRBV7-3 and TRBJ2-3, with D hard to call. V was cut by 3 bases and J by 3 bases, with 10 bases left in between. This CDR3 spans 14 amino acids. Germline values: CDR1 SGHTA, CDR2 FQGTGA.

CDR3 nucleotide sequence: TGCGCCAGCACCCCACAGGGGGGCTCCTACGAGCAGTACTTC. It yields the protein CASTPQGGSYEQYF. This chain joins TRBV5-1 and TRBJ2-7, with TRBD1 identical over 8 bases. Losses at the gene ends were 6 bases for V and 0 bases for J; bases not matched to a gene: 5. In germline, CDR1 is SGHRS, CDR2 YFSETQ. CDR3 length: 14 residues.

The CDR3 reads CASSQVALAGGPGELFF. CDR3 in DNA: TGCGCCAGCAGCCAAGTCGCACTAGCGGGGGGGCCCGGGGAGCTGTTTTTT. V and J are TRBV4-3 and TRBJ2-2, with TRBD2 matching 13 bases. The CDR3 is 17 residues long. CDR1 and CDR2 (germline): LGHNA, YSLEER. V dropped 1 base and J dropped 6; count of bases not matched to a gene: 5.

CDR3 DNA: TGTGCCAGCAGTTTTCATGGCGGCGGCAATCAGCCCCAGCATTTT. It yields the protein CASSFHGGGNQPQHF. V and J are TRBV28 and TRBJ1-5; D call uncertain. In germline, CDR1 is MDHEN, CDR2 SYDVKM. This CDR3 has 15 residues. V lost 3 bases to trimming and J lost 2 bases, with 11 bases between them.

The rearrangement uses TRBV2 and TRBJ2-5, with D possibly TRBD1 on 7 matching bases. Germline-derived CDR1 and CDR2 are SNHLY and FYNNEI. The V and J ends lost 2 bases and 14 bases respectively, with 18 bases between them. The CDR3 runs to 13 residues. The CDR3 nucleotides are TGTGCCAGCAGTGAATTGGTGGGGGGACAGAACTACTTC. This sequence encodes CASSELVGGQNYF.

The rearrangement joins TRBV7-9 to TRBJ1-2; D is uncertain. The V end lost 0 bases, the J end lost 0 bases, and 8 bases lay between the germline ends. The CDR3 length is 15 residues. Germline V gene sequence: CDR1 SEHNR, CDR2 FQNEAQ (reference sequence). CDR3 DNA: TGTGCCAGCAGCTTAGCGAGGGCTTCTAACTATGGCTACACCTTC. The encoded protein is CASSLARASNYGYTF.